These T cell receptor beta chains were read from a single sample in a study of T-cell reconstitution after alpha-beta-depleted transplantation in children. One entry per CDR3 protein, called by TCRdb with MiXCR from the PCR reads. The sample has some 250,000 distinct CDR3 sequences; more than 10% are singletons. This sample comprised PBMCs from the stem cell graft donor, obtained from the stem cell graft. These receptors originate from a human donor who donated a stem cell graft to a child with acute lymphoblastic leukemia. Each CDR3 is given without its conserved first and last residue. Fields, in order: J gene, V gene, CDR3 protein.

J: TRBJ2-3; V: TRBV7-2; CDR3: ASSSPSSGPSTDTQY
J: TRBJ2-2; V: TRBV5-1; CDR3: ASSRSPEVPGELF
J: TRBJ1-2; V: TRBV9; CDR3: ASSVVGARNYGYT
J: TRBJ2-2; V: TRBV12-3/TRBV12-4; CDR3: ASSSRGSLNTGELF
J: TRBJ2-1; V: TRBV7-2; CDR3: ASSLDLNEQF
J: TRBJ1-5; V: TRBV20-1; CDR3: SARAPGQGYQPQH
J: TRBJ2-3; V: TRBV6-1; CDR3: ASSGMDGADTQY
J: TRBJ2-3; V: TRBV12-3/TRBV12-4; CDR3: ASSLPTDTQY
J: TRBJ2-3; V: TRBV7-9; CDR3: ASSLVERSTQY
J: TRBJ2-7; V: TRBV9; CDR3: ASSRTSNVLNEQY
J: TRBJ2-1; V: TRBV20-1; CDR3: SARLAGGWEQF
J: TRBJ2-1; V: TRBV12-3/TRBV12-4; CDR3: ASSSYSGAYNDQF
J: TRBJ1-1; V: TRBV19; CDR3: ASTYDRAGNTEAF
J: TRBJ1-4; V: TRBV6-2/TRBV6-3; CDR3: ASSYSLGTSDGKLF
J: TRBJ2-1; V: TRBV9; CDR3: ASSVEDGGPSYNEQF
J: TRBJ2-2; V: TRBV6-1; CDR3: ASSRRARGNTGELF
J: TRBJ2-3; V: TRBV7-9; CDR3: ASSFRAGHTDTQY
J: TRBJ1-2; V: TRBV29-1; CDR3: SVETGGTGYGYT
J: TRBJ2-7; V: TRBV4-2; CDR3: ASSQERTAVYEQY
J: TRBJ1-2; V: TRBV12-3/TRBV12-4; CDR3: ASTFGPAARGGYT
J: TRBJ2-1; V: TRBV6-2/TRBV6-3; CDR3: ASSRDRGDNEQF
J: TRBJ2-3; V: TRBV7-9; CDR3: ASSAPGAGDTQY
J: TRBJ2-7; V: TRBV28; CDR3: ASRPPGPSSYEQY
J: TRBJ2-3; V: TRBV6-4; CDR3: ASSAAGGPSDTQY
J: TRBJ2-5; V: TRBV6-2/TRBV6-3; CDR3: ASSYSRMASEGETQY
J: TRBJ2-2; V: TRBV27; CDR3: ASTIGTGGELF
J: TRBJ2-1; V: TRBV4-3; CDR3: ASSRRGLASHNEQF
J: TRBJ2-1; V: TRBV5-8; CDR3: ASSFAGSGRANEQF
J: TRBJ1-5; V: TRBV20-1; CDR3: SASKIQGAQNQPQH
J: TRBJ2-2; V: TRBV12-3/TRBV12-4; CDR3: ASSVLAGPGTPGELF
J: TRBJ1-1; V: TRBV18; CDR3: ASSPRVTDQENTEAF
J: TRBJ2-7; V: TRBV24-1; CDR3: ATSDLLGEQY
J: TRBJ2-7; V: TRBV29-1; CDR3: SVLADSYEQY
J: TRBJ2-7; V: TRBV9; CDR3: ASSVVPSDYEQY
J: TRBJ2-1; V: TRBV12-3/TRBV12-4; CDR3: ASSSGFNNEQF
J: TRBJ2-7; V: TRBV6-1; CDR3: ASRKTGLDYEQY
J: TRBJ2-7; V: TRBV7-2; CDR3: ASSFGLAVYEQY
J: TRBJ1-3; V: TRBV5-1; CDR3: ASSPDRSGNTIY
J: TRBJ2-5; V: TRBV7-7; CDR3: ASSFRSGNRETQY
J: TRBJ1-6; V: TRBV2; CDR3: ASRLNGGNNSPLH
J: TRBJ2-1; V: TRBV20-1; CDR3: SARDPLAGSVDEQF